This T cell receptor (beta chain) was retrieved from a study of shared T cell receptors in the human thymus. This CDR3 spans 17 amino acids. From germline, CDR1 is SQVTM and CDR2 ANQGSEA. The trim removed 0 bases at V and 3 bases at J, leaving 7 bases unmatched. The assay was immunoSEQ multiplex PCR, and TCRdb's table has in-frame clones only and misses some. The table lists 500,000 to 850,000 clones, about 90% of them singletons. The sample was also linked to a second study, of human thymus T cells. According to that study: Congenital heart defects were the reason for the corrective surgery that the donors, healthy Finnish infants, were having.

The sample was thymocytes. The clonotype comes from a boy younger than two with a congenital heart defect. This rearrangement joins TRBV29-1 to TRBJ2-1; TRBD2 matches at 11 bases. The CDR3 sequence: CSVEENPGTSGYNEQFF. CDR3 DNA sequence: TGCAGCGTTGAAGAGAACCCAGGGACTAGCGGCTACAATGAGCAGTTCTTC.